This entry lists 20 T cell receptor beta chains sequenced from one sample in a study of chemoradiotherapy in HPV16-positive cancers. The table came from immunoSEQ multiplex PCR; TCRdb's copy has only in-frame clones and leaves some out. The data show about 12,000 clones, around nine tenths seen once. The source was blood, collected from a patient who underwent chemoradiotherapy. The receptors originated from a human donor with HPV-associated anogenital cancer.

This clone was seen only once. The chain joins TRBV15 to TRBJ2-1; 8 bases match TRBD1. Losses at the gene ends were 1 base for V and 8 bases for J; bases not matched to a gene: 7. Germline V CDR1 and CDR2: LNHNV, YYDKDF (reference sequence). CDR3 length: 15 residues. This chain's CDR3 is CATSRGQGAGDEQFF. The CDR3 DNA sequence: TGTGCCACCAGCAGAGGCCAGGGGGCTGGCGATGAGCAGTTCTTC.

There are a few counts of this clone. The chain carries TRBV6-1 and TRBJ2-4; 13 positions match TRBD2. Unmatched junction bases numbered 9, after V lost 4 bases and J lost 6 bases. Germline V gives CDR1 MNHNS, CDR2 SASEGT. This CDR3 spans 17 amino acids. The DNA of the CDR3 is TGTGCCAGCAGTGTCTCACTAGCGGGGGGGCCGGGAAACATTCAGTACTTC. Translating gives CASSVSLAGGPGNIQYF.

The chain recombines TRBV6-6 with TRBJ2-7, with 7 bases aligning to TRBD1. The CDR3 totals 15 residues. Germline V gene lookup returns CDR1 MNHNY and CDR2 SVGAGI (reference sequence). V gave up 5 bases and J gave up 7 bases; unmatched junction bases: 14. The CDR3 is CASSPGQIVPGEQYF. The CDR3 DNA sequence: TGTGCCAGCAGTCCGGGACAGATTGTCCCGGGGGAGCAGTACTTC.

This clone was detected only once. The V call is TRBV2, the J call TRBJ2-1; D remains unclear. Germline loops: CDR1 SNHLY, CDR2 FYNNEI. The CDR3 is made up of 15 amino acids. V dropped 6 bases and J dropped 5 bases, with 17 bases sitting between them. This CDR3 reads CASRTEWTANNEQFF. The CDR3 region has the DNA TGTGCCAGCAGAACCGAATGGACGGCCAACAATGAGCAGTTCTTC.

The J gene is TRBJ2-5, the V gene TRBV6-5; TRBD1 agrees at 9 bases. The CDR3 covers 14 residues. Germline CDR1 reads MNHEY; CDR2 reads SVGAGI. Trimming at V came to 8 bases and at J to 5 bases, leaving 9 bases not matched to a gene. The CDR3 coding sequence is TGTGCCAGCTCCCTGGACAGGGGATTGGAGACCCAGTACTTC. Its protein is CASSLDRGLETQYF.

The V call is TRBV18, the J call TRBJ1-1, with D uncertain. In germline, CDR1 is KGHSH, CDR2 LQKENI. This CDR3 spans 12 amino acids. V was shortened by 2 bases and J by 1 base, with 2 bases between the two germline ends. The CDR3 DNA sequence: TGTGCCAGCTCACCAGGGAACACTGAAGCTTTCTTT. This gives the protein CASSPGNTEAFF.

The chain combines TRBV9 with TRBJ1-4, with D possibly TRBD1 on 5 matching bases. Germline V gene sequence: CDR1 SGDLS, CDR2 YYNGEE. Trimming removed 0 bases at V and 7 bases at J, with 16 bases between. The CDR3 is 16 amino acids. CDR3 residues: CASSVGSGLRGEKLFF. In nucleotides, the CDR3 is TGTGCCAGCAGCGTAGGGTCAGGGCTGAGGGGTGAAAAACTGTTTTTT.

J is TRBJ2-4 and V is TRBV7-3; 7 bases map to TRBD1. The junction had 7 bases not matched to a gene; V was cut back by 5 bases and J by 6 bases. Germline CDR1 reads SGHTA; CDR2 reads FQGTGA. There are 14 residues in the CDR3. CDR3 amino acids: CASSHSDRANIQYF. For the CDR3, the DNA is TGTGCCAGCAGCCATTCCGACAGGGCAAACATTCAGTACTTC.

This clone was seen only a few times. J is TRBJ1-2 and V is TRBV5-4; weak D call: TRBD1 (6 bases). From germline, CDR1 is SGHNT and CDR2 YYREEE (reference sequence). This CDR3 is 14 amino acids long. Trimming took off 2 bases at V and 5 bases at J, with 13 bases between the two ends. CDR3 residues: CASSFTGIGYGYTF. CDR3 DNA sequence: TGTGCCAGCAGCTTTACAGGGATCGGGTATGGCTACACCTTC.

The V and J genes are TRBV6-5 and TRBJ2-2; D perhaps matches TRBD2 (7 bases). The ends were cut back, 8 bases at V and 2 bases at J, with 15 bases in the middle. Germline V gene sequence: CDR1 MNHEY, CDR2 SVGAGI. CDR3 length: 15 residues. In DNA, the CDR3 is TGTGCCAGCCGTGCGCGGGGGCCCAACACCGGGGAGCTGTTTTTT. The encoded protein is CASRARGPNTGELFF.

This clone has only one observation. This chain links TRBV14 with TRBJ1-2, with D perhaps matching TRBD1 (6 bases). CDR3 size: 13 residues. Germline V gene lookup returns CDR1 SGHDN and CDR2 FVKESK. The germline V and J ends were trimmed by 4 bases and 2 bases, with 8 bases remaining between them. The CDR3 DNA reads as TGTGCCAGCAGCCGGGACACAAACTATGGCTACACCTTC. Encoded protein: CASSRDTNYGYTF.

The chain joins TRBV5-1 to TRBJ2-2; D gene ambiguous. With 6 bases removed from V and 4 bases from J, the gap between germline ends came to 16 bases. Germline values: CDR1 SGHRS, CDR2 YFSETQ. The CDR3 contains 15 residues. The CDR3 protein is CASTRTDGGTGELFF. As DNA, the CDR3 is TGCGCCAGCACGAGGACCGACGGCGGCACCGGGGAGCTGTTTTTT.

The genes are TRBV5-1 and TRBJ2-5; TRBD1 matches 12 bases. Germline assignment: CDR1 SGHRS and CDR2 YFSETQ. The CDR3 loop spans 15 amino acids. Losses at the gene ends were 3 bases for V and 5 bases for J; bases not matched to a gene: 5. The DNA for the CDR3 is TGCGCCAGCAGCTCGGGGACAGGGGGCGCGGAGACCCAGTACTTC. This sequence encodes CASSSGTGGAETQYF.

There are a few counts of this clone. The chain employs TRBV4-2 and TRBJ1-5; 8 nucleotides align to TRBD1. CDR1 and CDR2 from the germline V gene are LGHNA and YNFKEQ. V shed 4 bases, J shed 3 bases, and the junction held 2 bases outside the gene matches. This CDR3 has 14 amino acids. CDR3 region: CASSRGQDNQPQHF. Written as DNA, the CDR3 is TGTGCCAGCAGCCGGGGACAGGACAATCAGCCCCAGCATTTT.

V gene TRBV30 combines with J gene TRBJ2-3; D remains unclear. Germline CDR1 and CDR2: GTSNPN and SVGIG (reference sequence). There are 13 residues in the CDR3. Trimming took off 0 bases at V and 3 bases at J, with 7 bases between the two ends. The CDR3 here is CAWSVPGTDTQYF. CDR3 in DNA: TGTGCCTGGAGTGTACCTGGGACAGATACGCAGTATTTT.

The chain has TRBV30 and TRBJ1-6, with D possibly TRBD1 on 6 matching bases. Trimming pared 7 bases from V and 0 bases from J, leaving 13 bases between. Germline CDR1 is GTSNPN and CDR2 is SVGIG (reference sequence). CDR3 length: 15 residues. Here the CDR3 reads CAFAGGYSYNSPLHF. CDR3 in DNA: TGTGCCTTTGCGGGGGGCTACTCCTATAATTCACCCCTCCACTTT.

V and J are TRBV9 and TRBJ2-1; 12 nucleotides line up with TRBD2. This CDR3 comprises 17 residues. The ends lost 2 bases at V and 8 bases at J; junction bases unmatched: 11. Germline CDR1 reads SGDLS; CDR2 reads YYNGEE. The CDR3 is CASSVASGGEIIDEQFF. Written as DNA, the CDR3 is TGTGCCAGCAGCGTTGCTAGCGGGGGGGAGATTATCGATGAGCAGTTCTTC.

V and J are TRBV19 and TRBJ1-6; tentative D call: TRBD1 (6 bases). This CDR3 region has 15 residues. Germline V gene data show CDR1 as LNHDA and CDR2 as SQIVND (reference sequence). V lost 7 bases to trimming and J lost 7 bases, with 17 bases between them. CDR3 DNA sequence: TGTGCCAGTACTCACCCAGGGGCGGGGAATTCACCCCTCCACTTT. Its protein product is CASTHPGAGNSPLHF.

The rearrangement joins TRBV19 to TRBJ1-2; a possible D gene is TRBD1 (5 bases). The CDR3 spans 15 residues. V lost 7 bases, J lost 1 base, and 16 bases lay in between. In germline, CDR1 is LNHDA, CDR2 SQIVND (reference sequence). CDR3 residues: CASTIPGQGNYGYTF. Here the CDR3 DNA reads TGTGCCAGTACCATCCCGGGGCAGGGTAACTATGGCTACACCTTC.

The chain joins TRBV5-5 to TRBJ1-2; D is uncertain. CDR3 length: 14 amino acids. V lost 0 bases to trimming and J lost 3 bases, with 9 bases between them. CDR1 and CDR2 from the germline V gene are SGHKS and YYEKEE (reference sequence). Here the CDR3 reads CASSLARLDYGYTF. The CDR3 DNA sequence: TGTGCCAGCAGCTTGGCCAGGTTGGACTATGGCTACACCTTC.